The 20 T cell receptor beta chains below were found in one sample sequenced in a study of T cell responses to AZD1222 COVID-19 vaccine. The assay was immunoSEQ multiplex PCR, and TCRdb's table has in-frame clones only and misses some. The sample carries about 92,000 clones, roughly 87% recorded once. Specimen: peripheral blood, collected on day 0 of AZD1222 vaccination. Receptor source: an adult in good health.

The J gene is TRBJ1-4, the V gene TRBV29-1; 11 bases map to TRBD1. CDR3 length: 14 amino acids. V dropped 6 bases and J dropped 0; count of bases not matched to a gene: 0. Germline loops: CDR1 SQVTM, CDR2 ANQGSEA. DNA of the CDR3: TGCAGCGTGGGACAGGGGGCAACTAATGAAAAACTGTTTTTT. Translating gives CSVGQGATNEKLFF. The full variable domain, with the rest looked up from reference TRBV29-1 and TRBJ1-4, is SAVISQKPSRDICQRGTSLTIQCQVDSQVTMMFWYRQQPGQSLTLIATANQGSEATYESGFVIDKFPISRPNLTFSTLTVSNMSPEDSSIYLCSVGQGATNEKLFFGSGTQLSVL.

This rearrangement joins TRBV5-1 to TRBJ2-7, with a tentative D call TRBD2 (6 bases). Germline CDR1 is SGHRS and CDR2 is YFSETQ. The V gene lost 3 bases and the J gene lost 0 bases, with 10 bases spanning the gap. This CDR3 is built from 14 residues. The CDR3 sequence is CASSYRLDSYEQYF. The CDR3 DNA follows: TGCGCCAGCAGCTATCGACTAGACTCCTACGAGCAGTACTTC.

V gene TRBV6-2 or TRBV6-3 combines with J gene TRBJ2-7; 7 bases are a match to TRBD1. Germline loops: CDR1 MNHEY, CDR2 SVGEGT. Germline trimming cut 2 bases from V and 0 bases from J; bases unmatched to any gene: 7. This CDR3 is 16 amino acids long. The CDR3 here is CASSYTGVQISYEQYF. The CDR3 DNA sequence: TGTGCCAGCAGTTACACAGGGGTCCAGATCTCCTACGAGCAGTACTTC.

The V gene is TRBV6-1, the J gene TRBJ2-2, with a tentative D call TRBD2 (6 bases). CDR3 size: 14 residues. CDR1 and CDR2 (germline): MNHNS, SASEGT. Trimming left V 3 bases short and J 1 base short, with 6 bases between. The CDR3 sequence is CASSERENTGELFF. CDR3 coding DNA: TGTGCCAGCAGTGAGCGGGAGAACACCGGGGAGCTGTTTTTT.

This rearrangement joins TRBV7-8 to TRBJ1-5; 7 nucleotides agree with TRBD1. Germline V gene data show CDR1 as SGHVS and CDR2 as FQNEAQ. V was clipped by 3 bases and J by 3 bases; unmatched bases: 8. This CDR3 comprises 16 residues. As DNA, the CDR3 is TGTGCCAGCAGCTTTGGTGACAGGGTCCCCAATCAGCCCCAGCATTTT. Translated: CASSFGDRVPNQPQHF.

The chain joins TRBV30 to TRBJ2-7, with 8 bases identical to TRBD1. This CDR3 has 14 residues. V shed 5 bases and J 5 bases; nucleotides not matched to a gene: 11. The germline CDR1 and CDR2 sequences are GTSNPN and SVGIG (reference sequence). CDR3 coding DNA: TGTGCCTGGGATTCCGGGACAGGTACCCACGAGCAGTACTTC. It yields the protein CAWDSGTGTHEQYF.

The chain combines TRBV9 with TRBJ2-3; 11 bases fit TRBD2. CDR3 length: 15 residues. J lost 6 bases, V lost 5 bases, and 8 bases had no gene match. Germline CDR1 is SGDLS and CDR2 is YYNGEE. The CDR3 DNA reads TGTGCCAGCAGAACCGGGACTAGCGGTTCGGATACGCAGTATTTT. Translating it yields CASRTGTSGSDTQYF.

The V gene is TRBV7-3, the J gene TRBJ1-6; D perhaps matches TRBD1 (6 bases). The CDR3 has 13 residues. The V gene lost 0 bases and the J gene lost 15 bases, with 12 bases spanning the gap. CDR1 SGHTA and CDR2 FQGTGA come from the germline V gene. CDR3 in amino acids: CASSLTTEGVLHF. CDR3 in DNA: TGTGCCAGCAGCTTAACGACTGAGGGGGTCCTCCACTTT. The full variable domain, with the rest looked up from reference TRBV7-3 and TRBJ1-6, is GAGVSQTPSNKVTEKGKYVELRCDPISGHTALYWYRQSLGQGPEFLIYFQGTGAADDSGLPNDRFFAVRPEGSVSTLKIQRTERGDSAVYLCASSLTTEGVLHFGNGTRLTVT.

J is TRBJ1-2 and V is TRBV19; D may be TRBD1 (6 bases). Germline V CDR1 and CDR2: LNHDA, SQIVND (reference sequence). The CDR3 runs 16 residues. V was cut by 6 bases and J by 2 bases, with 19 bases left in between. The DNA of the CDR3 is TGTGCCAGTAGAAGCTCGGGGTACAGGGAAAACTATGGCTACACCTTC. Protein product: CASRSSGYRENYGYTF.

This chain uses TRBV10-3 with TRBJ2-3; 9 bases line up with TRBD1. From germline, CDR1 is ENHRY and CDR2 SYGVKD. With 6 bases clipped from V and 10 bases from J, the junction kept 11 bases outside the gene matches. The CDR3 is 14 residues long. The CDR3 here is CAISTDRGEIAQYF. The CDR3 region has the DNA TGTGCCATCAGCACCGACAGGGGGGAAATCGCGCAGTATTTT.

The J gene is TRBJ1-1, the V gene TRBV6-2 or TRBV6-3; no definite D call. V dropped 0 bases and J dropped 2 bases, with 7 bases sitting between them. Looked up from germline, CDR1 is MNHEY and CDR2 is SVGEGT. This CDR3 contains 14 residues. Here the CDR3 reads CASSYSPVNTEAFF. For the CDR3, the DNA is TGTGCCAGCAGTTACTCACCAGTAAACACTGAAGCTTTCTTT.

The genes are TRBV10-3 and TRBJ2-6; D unclear. Germline assignment: CDR1 ENHRY and CDR2 SYGVKD. V lost 4 bases and J lost 4, with 14 bases in between. This CDR3 has 16 residues. CDR3 DNA sequence: TGTGCCATCAGTGTGGGCCCTCGGGCCGGGGCCAACGTCCTGACTTTC. Translated, it gives CAISVGPRAGANVLTF.

This clone has just a few counts. This rearrangement joins TRBV5-1 to TRBJ1-1, with D perhaps TRBD1 (5 bases). The CDR3 extends over 14 amino acids. The V end was cut by 0 bases, the J end by 1 base, with 7 bases between. The germline gives CDR1 SGHRS, CDR2 YFSETQ. For the CDR3, the DNA is TGCGCCAGCAGCTTGGGGACAACGAACACTGAAGCTTTCTTT. Protein product: CASSLGTTNTEAFF.

The chain couples TRBV18 to TRBJ2-5; TRBD2 might be the D (5 bases). Germline lookup yields CDR1 KGHSH and CDR2 LQKENI. The ends were cut back, 4 bases at V and 4 bases at J, with 19 bases in the middle. This CDR3 region has 16 residues. CDR3 nucleotide sequence: TGTGCCAGCTCACGTTCGTGGACTCCCCCGGGAGAGACCCAGTACTTC. It yields the protein CASSRSWTPPGETQYF.

This chain links TRBV28 with TRBJ1-1, with 7 positions matching TRBD1. The CDR3 contains 15 residues. Germline V gene data show CDR1 as MDHEN and CDR2 as SYDVKM. After removal of 6 bases from V and 0 bases from J, the junction contained 7 bases not matched to a gene. The CDR3 region has the DNA TGTGCCAGCAGCGAGACAGGGAATATGAACACTGAAGCTTTCTTT. Amino acid sequence: CASSETGNMNTEAFF.

The CDR3 region is CASSNRGIGTGELFF. CDR3 coding DNA: TGTGCCAGCAGTAACAGGGGGATAGGTACCGGGGAGCTGTTTTTT. The chain couples TRBV25-1 to TRBJ2-2; 8 bases map to TRBD1. V was clipped by 5 bases and J by 5 bases; unmatched bases: 7. The CDR3 has 15 amino acids. From germline, CDR1 is MGHDK and CDR2 SYGVNS.

The chain links TRBV11-2 to TRBJ1-4; perhaps TRBD1 as D (5 bases). The CDR3 contains 15 residues. Germline CDR1 and CDR2: SGHAT and FQNNGV. V lost 3 bases, J lost 8 bases, and 16 bases lay in between. CDR3 region: CASSFLARAAEKLFF. The CDR3 DNA reads TGTGCCAGCAGCTTCCTCGCCAGGGCAGCCGAAAAACTGTTTTTT.

This chain uses TRBV6-2 or TRBV6-3 with TRBJ1-5, with 9 bases aligning to TRBD1. The germline gives CDR1 MNHEY, CDR2 SVGEGT. The junction had 12 bases not matched to a gene; V was cut back by 4 bases and J by 5 bases. The CDR3 sequence is 17 residues long. The CDR3 DNA is TGTGCCAGCAGTTCTCTCCGGGACAGGGAGGGGGATCAGCCCCAGCATTTT. Protein product: CASSSLRDREGDQPQHF.

V usage is TRBV2 and J usage is TRBJ2-2, with 7 bases fitting TRBD2. CDR1 and CDR2 from the germline V gene are SNHLY and FYNNEI. This CDR3 contains 14 residues. Trimming took 6 bases from V and 0 from J; bases not matched to a gene: 1. The DNA for the CDR3 is TGTGCCAGCAGGGGAGGGACGAACACCGGGGAGCTGTTTTTT. Protein product: CASRGGTNTGELFF.

The rearrangement links TRBV28 to TRBJ2-5; the D call may be TRBD1 or TRBD2 (5 bases each). V was clipped by 7 bases and J by 9 bases, with 18 bases between them. The germline V gene encodes CDR1 MDHEN and CDR2 SYDVKM. The CDR3 extends over 13 amino acids. The CDR3 bases are TGTGCCAGCACCTTAGGGACGGATGGGCCCCAGTACTTC. Translating it yields CASTLGTDGPQYF.